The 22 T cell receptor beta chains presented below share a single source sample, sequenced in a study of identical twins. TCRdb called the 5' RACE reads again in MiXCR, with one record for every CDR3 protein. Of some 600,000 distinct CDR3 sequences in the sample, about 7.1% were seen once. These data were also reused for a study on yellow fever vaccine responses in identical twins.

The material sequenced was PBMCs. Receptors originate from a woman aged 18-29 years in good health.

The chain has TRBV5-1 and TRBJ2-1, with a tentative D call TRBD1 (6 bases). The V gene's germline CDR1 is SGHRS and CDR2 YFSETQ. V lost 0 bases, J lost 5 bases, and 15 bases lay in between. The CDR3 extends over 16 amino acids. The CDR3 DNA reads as TGCGCCAGCAGCTTGGATCCCCGGGACACCCACAATGAGCAGTTCTTC. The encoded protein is CASSLDPRDTHNEQFF.

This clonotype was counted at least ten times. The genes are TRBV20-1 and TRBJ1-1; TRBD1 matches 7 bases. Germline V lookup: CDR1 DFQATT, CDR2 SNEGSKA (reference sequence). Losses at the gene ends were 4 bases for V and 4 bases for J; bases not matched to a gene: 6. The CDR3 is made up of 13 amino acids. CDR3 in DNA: TGCAGTGCTATAACAGGGGTGGTCACTGAAGCTTTCTTT. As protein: CSAITGVVTEAFF.

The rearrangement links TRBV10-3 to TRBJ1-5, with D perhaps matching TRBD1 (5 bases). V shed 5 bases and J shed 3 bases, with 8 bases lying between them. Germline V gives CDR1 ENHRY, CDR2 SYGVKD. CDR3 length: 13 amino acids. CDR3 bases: TGTGCCATCAGTATAGGGGACAATCAGCCCCAGCATTTT. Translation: CAISIGDNQPQHF.

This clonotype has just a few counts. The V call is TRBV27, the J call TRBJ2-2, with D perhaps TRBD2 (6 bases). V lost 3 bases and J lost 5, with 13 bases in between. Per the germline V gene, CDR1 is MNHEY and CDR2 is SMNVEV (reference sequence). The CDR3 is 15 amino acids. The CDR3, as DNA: TGTGCCAGCAGTTTGGAGGGAATGGGGACCGGGGAGCTGTTTTTT. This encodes CASSLEGMGTGELFF.

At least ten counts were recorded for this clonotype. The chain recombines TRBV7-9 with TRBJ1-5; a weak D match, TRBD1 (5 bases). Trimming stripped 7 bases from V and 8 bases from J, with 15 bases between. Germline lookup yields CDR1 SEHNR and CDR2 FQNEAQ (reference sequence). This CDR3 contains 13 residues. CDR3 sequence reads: CASIPQGYKPQHF. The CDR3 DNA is TGTGCCAGCATCCCTCAGGGCTACAAGCCCCAGCATTTT.

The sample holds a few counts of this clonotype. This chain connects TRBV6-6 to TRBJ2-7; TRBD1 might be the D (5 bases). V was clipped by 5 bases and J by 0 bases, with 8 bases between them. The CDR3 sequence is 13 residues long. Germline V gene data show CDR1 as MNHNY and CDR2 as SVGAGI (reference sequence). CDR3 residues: CASSKTDSYEQYV. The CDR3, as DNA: TGTGCCAGCAGTAAGACAGACTCCTACGAGCAGTACGTC.

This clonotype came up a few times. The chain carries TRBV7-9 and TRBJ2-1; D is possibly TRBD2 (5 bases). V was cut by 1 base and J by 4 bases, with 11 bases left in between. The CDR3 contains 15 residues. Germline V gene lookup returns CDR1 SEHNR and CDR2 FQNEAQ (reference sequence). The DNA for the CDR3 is TGTGCCAGCAGCTTAGAGGGTGAGGGTTACAATGAGCAGTTCTTC. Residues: CASSLEGEGYNEQFF.

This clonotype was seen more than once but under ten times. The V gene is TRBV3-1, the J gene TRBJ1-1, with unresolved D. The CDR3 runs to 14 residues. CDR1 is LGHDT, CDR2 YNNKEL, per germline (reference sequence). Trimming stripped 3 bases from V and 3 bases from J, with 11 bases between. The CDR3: CASSQQALDTEAFF. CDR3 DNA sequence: TGTGCCAGCAGCCAGCAGGCGTTGGACACTGAAGCTTTCTTT. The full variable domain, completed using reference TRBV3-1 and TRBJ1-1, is DTAVSQTPKYLVTQMGNDKSIKCEQNLGHDTMYWYKQDSKKFLKIMFSYNNKELIINETVPNRFSPKSPDKAHLNLHINSLELGDSAVYFCASSQQALDTEAFFGQGTRLTVV.

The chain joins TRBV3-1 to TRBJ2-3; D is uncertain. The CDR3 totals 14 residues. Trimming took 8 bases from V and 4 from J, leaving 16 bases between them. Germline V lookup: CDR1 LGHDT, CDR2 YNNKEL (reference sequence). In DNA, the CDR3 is TGTGCCAGCGCTAGGCTAGGAGTAGCAGATACGCAGTATTTT. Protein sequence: CASARLGVADTQYF.

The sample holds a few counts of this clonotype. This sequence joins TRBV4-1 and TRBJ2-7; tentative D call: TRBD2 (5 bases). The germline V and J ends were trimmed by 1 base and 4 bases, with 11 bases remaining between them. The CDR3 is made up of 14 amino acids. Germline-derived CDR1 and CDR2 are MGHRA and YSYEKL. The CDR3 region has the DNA TGCGCCAGCAGCCAAGGAGGGAAAGCATACGAGCAGTACGTC. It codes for CASSQGGKAYEQYV.

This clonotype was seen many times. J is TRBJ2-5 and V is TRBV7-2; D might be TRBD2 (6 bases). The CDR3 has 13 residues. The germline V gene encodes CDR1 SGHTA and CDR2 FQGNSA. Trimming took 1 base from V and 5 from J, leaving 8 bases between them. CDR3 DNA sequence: TGTGCCAGCAGCTTAGGGCTAGCGGAGACCCAGTACTTC. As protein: CASSLGLAETQYF.

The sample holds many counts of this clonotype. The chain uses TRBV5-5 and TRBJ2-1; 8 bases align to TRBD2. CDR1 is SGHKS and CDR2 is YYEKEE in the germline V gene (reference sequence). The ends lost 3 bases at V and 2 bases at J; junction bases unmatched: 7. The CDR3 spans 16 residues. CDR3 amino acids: CASSYLAGGTYNEQFF. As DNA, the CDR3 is TGTGCCAGCAGCTATCTAGCGGGCGGCACCTACAATGAGCAGTTCTTC.

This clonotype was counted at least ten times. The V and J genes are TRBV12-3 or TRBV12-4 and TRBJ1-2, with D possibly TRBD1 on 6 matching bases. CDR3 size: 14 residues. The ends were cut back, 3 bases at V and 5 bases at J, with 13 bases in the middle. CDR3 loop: CASSLGGAIYGYTF. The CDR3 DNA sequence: TGTGCCAGCAGTTTGGGGGGGGCTATTTATGGCTACACCTTC.

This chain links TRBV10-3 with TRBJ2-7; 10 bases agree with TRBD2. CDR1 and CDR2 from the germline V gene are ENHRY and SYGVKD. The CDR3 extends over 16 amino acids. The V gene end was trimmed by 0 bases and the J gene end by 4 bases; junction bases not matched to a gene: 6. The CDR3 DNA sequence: TGTGCCATCAGTGAGTCTTTAGCGGGGGGTCTGTACGAGCAGTACGTC. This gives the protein CAISESLAGGLYEQYV.

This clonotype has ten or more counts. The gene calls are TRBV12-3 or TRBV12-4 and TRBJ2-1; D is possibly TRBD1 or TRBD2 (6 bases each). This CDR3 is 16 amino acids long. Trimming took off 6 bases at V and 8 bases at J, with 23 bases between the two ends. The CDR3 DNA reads TGTGCCAGCAGAAATATGGGGGGCGCTGGGTGGTATGAGCAGTTCTTC. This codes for CASRNMGGAGWYEQFF.

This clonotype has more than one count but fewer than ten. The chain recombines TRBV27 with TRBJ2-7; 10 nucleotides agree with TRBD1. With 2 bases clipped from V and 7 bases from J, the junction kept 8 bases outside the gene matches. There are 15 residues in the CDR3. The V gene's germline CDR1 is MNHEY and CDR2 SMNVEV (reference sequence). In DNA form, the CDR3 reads TGTGCCAGCAGTTTAGCCGCGGGACAGGGGTTGGAGCAGTACGTC. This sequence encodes CASSLAAGQGLEQYV.

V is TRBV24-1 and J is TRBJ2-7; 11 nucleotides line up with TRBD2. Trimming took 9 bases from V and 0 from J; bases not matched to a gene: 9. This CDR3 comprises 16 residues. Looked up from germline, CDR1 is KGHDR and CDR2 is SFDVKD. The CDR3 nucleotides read TGTGCCACCCCCAACGGGACTAGCGGTAACTCCTACGAGCAGTACTTC. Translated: CATPNGTSGNSYEQYF.

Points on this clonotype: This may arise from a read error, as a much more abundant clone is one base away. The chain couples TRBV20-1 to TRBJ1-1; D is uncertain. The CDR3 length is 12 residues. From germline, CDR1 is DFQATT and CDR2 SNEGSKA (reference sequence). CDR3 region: CIASGRNTEAFF. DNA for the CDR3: TGCATTGCTAGCGGGAGGAACACTGAAGCTTTCTTT.

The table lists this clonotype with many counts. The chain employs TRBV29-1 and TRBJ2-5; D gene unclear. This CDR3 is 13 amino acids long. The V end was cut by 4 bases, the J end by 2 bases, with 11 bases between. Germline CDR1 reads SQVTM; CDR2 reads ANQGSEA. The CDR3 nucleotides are TGCAGCGTTGCCGTACAGTATCAAGAGACCCAGTACTTC. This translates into CSVAVQYQETQYF.

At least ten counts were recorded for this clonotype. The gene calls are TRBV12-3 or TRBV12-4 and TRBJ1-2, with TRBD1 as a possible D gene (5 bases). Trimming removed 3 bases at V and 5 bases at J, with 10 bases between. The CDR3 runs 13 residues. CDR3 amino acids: CASSLRGTYGYTF. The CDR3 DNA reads TGTGCCAGCAGTTTGAGAGGGACTTATGGCTACACCTTC.

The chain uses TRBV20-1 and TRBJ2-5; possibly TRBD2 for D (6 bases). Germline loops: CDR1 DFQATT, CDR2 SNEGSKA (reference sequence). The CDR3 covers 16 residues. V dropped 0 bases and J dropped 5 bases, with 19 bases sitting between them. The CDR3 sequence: CSAREGVAGRGETQYF. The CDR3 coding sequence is TGCAGTGCTAGAGAGGGAGTGGCGGGGAGAGGGGAGACCCAGTACTTC.

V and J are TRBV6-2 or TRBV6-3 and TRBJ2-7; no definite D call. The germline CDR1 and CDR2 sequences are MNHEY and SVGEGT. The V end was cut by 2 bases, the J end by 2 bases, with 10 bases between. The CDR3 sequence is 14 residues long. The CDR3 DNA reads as TGTGCCAGCAGTTACGGGTCAGGCGCCTACGAGCAGTACGTC. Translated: CASSYGSGAYEQYV.